These 26 T cell receptor delta chains originate from one sample sequenced in a study of γδ T cells in repeated Plasmodium falciparum infection. TCRdb re-called the multiplex PCR reads with CATT. The sample comprises roughly 93,000 delta-chain clones, more than 1.4% of which are singletons, and more than 7.5% rests with the top ten. Gammadelta T cells were flow-sorted from PBMC into Vgamma9/Vdelta2+ and Vdelta2-negative populations for bulk analysis. The sequenced sample consisted of gamma-delta T cells from blood. Every receptor here comes from a pool of human donors (malaria-infected and uninfected, not separated).

The table lists this clone with a few counts. It differs at one base from a far larger clone, so likely a read error. Written as DNA, the CDR3 is TGTGCTCTTGGGGAAACGGGGTCCAGTCATTCCTACGATAATGTACTTTCTGGGGATACGCCCACGTACACCGATAAACTCATCTTT. Its protein is CALGETGSSHSYDNVLSGDTPTYTDKLIF. J is TRDJ1 and V is TRDV1; 9 nucleotides match TRDD3. The CDR3 extends over 29 amino acids. CDR1 and CDR2 from the germline V gene are TSWWSYY and QGS. Trimming removed 2 bases from V and 0 bases from J; junction bases left unmatched: 43.

Comment on this clone: The translation of this DNA and the TCRdb protein of a much larger clone differ at residue 18, probably owing to a read error; the protein shown here is translated from the DNA. This chain links TRDV1 with TRDJ1; 11 bases are shared with TRDD3. Because TCRdb records no J gene, it was assigned here through a match of the DNA to germline. The CDR3 sequence is 25 residues long. Germline V gives CDR1 TSWWSYY, CDR2 QGS. The V segment lost 6 bases and the J segment 0 bases; nucleotides outside the gene matches: 33. The CDR3 spells CALGIGWRPPIWGIPEEPYTDKLIF. The CDR3, as DNA: TGTGCTCTTGGAATAGGGTGGCGACCTCCCATCTGGGGGATACCCGAAGAACCGTACACCGATAAACTCATCTTT.

This clone has ten or more counts. The rearrangement uses TRDV1 and TRDJ1, with D possibly being TRDD2 or TRDD3 (5 bases each). V dropped 2 bases and J dropped 4 bases, with 17 bases sitting between them. The CDR3 totals 16 residues. The V gene's germline CDR1 is TSWWSYY and CDR2 QGS. This chain's CDR3 is CALGEVPVRGIDKLIF. CDR3 coding DNA: TGTGCTCTTGGGGAAGTTCCTGTGCGAGGGATCGATAAACTCATCTTT.

This clone has just a few counts. A far larger clone is off by one base, so a read error is likely. The sample carries other DNA sequences with the same CDR3. The CDR3 DNA reads TGTGCCCTTGGGGAACTACCTACAGGGTGGGGGATACGATGGGACACCCGACAGATGTTTTTC. This translates into CALGELPTGWGIRWDTRQMFF. The genes are TRDV1 and TRDJ3; TRDD3 matches 11 bases. Since TCRdb gives no J gene, matching the DNA to germline was used here to assign it. CDR3 length: 21 amino acids. The germline V gene encodes CDR1 TSWWSYY and CDR2 QGS.

Turning to this clone: A read error likely explains why the TCRdb protein, taken from a much larger clone, differs from this DNA's translation at residue 17; the protein shown is translated from the DNA. The chain uses TRDV2 and TRDJ1, with 12 bases fitting TRDD3. From germline, CDR1 is GEAIGNYY and CDR2 EKD. The CDR3 is made up of 21 amino acids. CDR3: CACDLKAFLSTGGYPTGKLIF. CDR3 DNA: TGTGCCTGTGACCTTAAGGCCTTCCTAAGTACTGGGGGATACCCCACCGGTAAACTCATCTTT.

Worth noting for this clone: A far larger clone lies a single base away; this is likely a read error. Other DNA sequences in the same sample also yield this CDR3. The chain joins TRDV2 to TRDJ3; TRDD3 matches 9 bases. Matching the DNA to germline supplied the J gene, which TCRdb does not give. The CDR3 loop spans 18 amino acids. CDR1 and CDR2 from the germline V gene are GEAIGNYY and EKD. Written as DNA, the CDR3 is TGCGCCTGTGACAGACTGGGGGACCTCTCCTGGGACACCCGACAGATGTTTTTC. Translating gives CACDRLGDLSWDTRQMFF.

Concerning this clone itself: TCRdb records a much larger clone's protein for this DNA, with a difference at residue 5 that likely arises from a read error; the protein given is the translation of the DNA. The V and J genes are TRDV2 and TRDJ2, with 7 bases fitting TRDD3. Here the J gene was assigned by germline matching of the DNA, as TCRdb has none. The CDR3 is made up of 15 amino acids. After removal of 3 bases from V and 2 bases from J, the junction contained 5 bases not matched to a gene. In germline, CDR1 is GEAIGNYY, CDR2 EKD. In nucleotides, the CDR3 is TGTGCCTGTGACGCCGTGGGGGACTTGACAGCACAACTCTTCTTT. Its translation is CACDAVGDLTAQLFF.

This clone has just a few counts. A far more abundant clone sits one base away, making this likely a read error. The V gene is TRDV2; the J gene was not called; the table's D call TRDD3 went unverified against the DNA. From germline, CDR1 is GEAIGNYY and CDR2 EKD. The CDR3 has 18 amino acids. The CDR3 loop is CACDILGDTSWDTRQMFF. The CDR3 DNA sequence: TGTGCCTGTGACATACTGGGGGATACCTCCTGGGACACCCGACAGATGTTCTTC.

On this clone: A far larger clone is one nucleotide away, so this likely arose from a read error. Other DNA sequences in this sample translate to the same CDR3. The rearrangement uses TRDV1 and TRDJ1, with a possible D match to TRDD3 (5 bases). The J gene, absent from TCRdb, was called here by matching the DNA to germline. CDR1 TSWWSYY and CDR2 QGS come from the germline V gene. The CDR3 spans 13 residues. CDR3 in DNA: TGCGCTCTTGGGGAACCCCAAAGGATTAAACTCATCTTT. It encodes CALGEPQRIKLIF.

This clone turned up a few times. With a far larger clone one base away, a read error is the likely cause. The sample contains more than one DNA sequence encoding this CDR3. V gene assignment gives TRDV1, but the J gene was left uncalled; the D call of TRDD3 is as the table states it, not checked on the DNA. The CDR3 extends over 18 amino acids. Germline V gives CDR1 TSWWSYY, CDR2 QGS. The CDR3 loop is CALGDLSPIPLAADKLIF. The CDR3 nucleotides are TGTGCTCTTGGGGACCTTAGTCCAATTCCTTTGGCGGCTGATAAGCTCATCTTT.

Remarks on this clone: The protein in TCRdb stems from a much larger clone and differs at residue 4 from this DNA's translation, likely a read error; here the protein is translated from the DNA. V and J are TRDV1 and TRDJ1, with 7 bases fitting TRDD3. The J gene, absent from TCRdb, was called here by matching the DNA to germline. Per the germline V gene, CDR1 is TSWWSYY and CDR2 is QGS. The CDR3 totals 21 residues. The CDR3 DNA reads TGTGCTCTTTGGGAACTCCTGCCCCGTCACCTCAGGGGGGGATACACCGATAAACTCATCTTT. This codes for CALWELLPRHLRGGYTDKLIF.

Regarding this clone: This may stem from a read error, because a much larger clone lies one nucleotide away. The rearrangement uses TRDV1 and TRDJ1; TRDD2 matches 8 bases. Because TCRdb records no J gene, it was assigned here through a match of the DNA to germline. This CDR3 spans 25 amino acids. Germline CDR1 TSWWSYY, CDR2 QGS. The CDR3 protein is CALGERFHFLPELKVYAAYTDKLIF. CDR3 DNA: TGCGCTCTTGGGGAACGATTTCACTTCCTACCGGAATTAAAGGTTTACGCGGCGTACACCGATAAACTCATCTTT.

Points on this clone: A far more abundant clone sits one base away, making this likely a read error. Other DNA variants within this sample encode the same CDR3. No J gene was named, though the V gene is TRDV1; the table's D call TRDD3 went unverified against the DNA. The CDR3 covers 23 residues. Germline-derived CDR1 and CDR2 are TSWWSYY and QGS. CDR3 protein: CALGDPSFLRRTGGTGPTDKLIF. The CDR3 region has the DNA TGTGCTCTTGGGGACCCCTCATTCCTAAGGCGAACTGGGGGAACGGGTCCCACCGATAAGCTCATCTTT.

As concerns this clone: The protein that TCRdb holds for this DNA derives from a much larger clone and differs from the translated DNA at residue 11, which likely indicates a read error; the protein shown here is translated from the DNA. The V gene is TRDV2, the J gene TRDJ1; no firm D call. No J gene was available from TCRdb, and it was assigned here by a germline match of the DNA. Germline V gene lookup returns CDR1 GEAIGNYY and CDR2 EKD. The CDR3 covers 14 residues. DNA for the CDR3: TGTGCCTGTGACACCGGACGGCACACCGATGAACTCATCTTT. This encodes CACDTGRHTDELIF.

This clone came up a few times. The TCRdb protein comes from a much larger clone and disagrees with this DNA's translation at residue 5, likely due to a read error; the protein given here is derived from the DNA. The chain joins TRDV1 to TRDJ1, with 10 bases lining up with TRDD3. TCRdb carries no J gene annotation; the J gene was assigned here by matching the DNA with germline. V trimming: 4 bases; J trimming: 3 bases; junction bases outside the gene matches: 20. The CDR3 consists of 20 residues. Germline assignment: CDR1 TSWWSYY and CDR2 QGS. The CDR3 DNA is TGTGCTCTTGGGGGACTAGCTGAGAACGGGGGATACGGGGGAGCCGATAAACTCATCTTT. It encodes CALGGLAENGGYGGADKLIF.

Only a few counts were recorded for this clone. TCRdb's protein for this DNA is that of a much larger clone and differs from the translation at residue 7, likely a read error; the protein shown is the DNA translation. This sequence joins TRDV1 and TRDJ1; TRDD3 matches at 8 bases. TCRdb does not report a J gene; here it was assigned by matching the DNA to germline references. Losses at the gene ends were 2 bases for V and 3 bases for J; bases not matched to a gene: 17. Germline V lookup: CDR1 TSWWSYY, CDR2 QGS. The CDR3 runs 19 residues. In DNA form, the CDR3 reads TGTGCTCTTGGGGAAACCCTCCTAGGGGATACTAAACAATCCGATAAACTCATCTTT. Its protein product is CALGETLLGDTKQSDKLIF.

This clone was seen many times. The rearrangement links TRDV1 to TRDJ1, with 9 bases identical to TRDD3. Germline lookup yields CDR1 TSWWSYY and CDR2 QGS. The length of the CDR3 is 20 residues. Trimming at V came to 5 bases and at J to 4 bases, leaving 23 bases not matched to a gene. CDR3 nucleotides: TGTGCTCTTGGGAAGTGGGCCTTCTACGGGGGGATACAAGCATGCGATAAACTCATCTTT. Amino acid sequence: CALGKWAFYGGIQACDKLIF.

About this clone: TCRdb's listed protein matches a much larger clone and diverges from this DNA's translation at residue 10, likely through a read error; the protein shown comes from the DNA. V is TRDV2 and J is TRDJ1; 11 nucleotides match TRDD3. Per the germline V gene, CDR1 is GEAIGNYY and CDR2 is EKD. J gave up 0 bases and V 0 bases, and 32 bases lay outside the gene matches. This CDR3 is 26 amino acids long. In nucleotides, the CDR3 is TGTGCCTGTGACACCGTAAGGCCTCCTGCTGGGCTTGGGGGATACGCGGTGGGTCAGTACACCGATAAACTCATCTTT. Translated, it gives CACDTVRPPAGLGGYAVGQYTDKLIF.

Worth noting for this clone: A single base is all that separates this from a far larger clone, so a read error is likely. Other DNA sequences in this sample translate to the same CDR3. The chain is built from TRDV2 and TRDJ1; TRDD3 aligns across 12 bases. TCRdb lists no J gene, so it was determined here by aligning the DNA to germline. From germline, CDR1 is GEAIGNYY and CDR2 EKD. J was trimmed by 2 bases and V by 1 base; bases with no gene match: 13. The CDR3 runs to 19 residues. The CDR3 nucleotides read TGTGCCTGTGACACGAGACTGGGGGATACACTTCGAGATACCGATAAACTCATCTTT. Translating it yields CACDTRLGDTLRDTDKLIF.

The chain joins TRDV1 to TRDJ1, with 11 positions matching TRDD3. No J gene is reported in TCRdb; it was inferred here by comparing the DNA with germline. The CDR3 totals 22 residues. Per the germline V gene, CDR1 is TSWWSYY and CDR2 is QGS. With 1 base clipped from V and 3 bases from J, the junction kept 22 bases outside the gene matches. The CDR3 coding sequence is TGTGCTCTTGGGGAACCAGCCCCTTCCTCCTACTGGGGGATAGGGGTTTCCGATAAACTCATCTTT. The encoded protein is CALGEPAPSSYWGIGVSDKLIF.

This clone was counted a few times. The protein TCRdb gives is from a much larger clone and does not agree with this DNA's translation at residue 9, likely a read error; the protein shown here comes from the DNA. This chain connects TRDV3 to TRDJ1; 9 nucleotides align to TRDD2. No J segment appears in TCRdb, so it was assigned here by matching the sequence to germline. Looked up from germline, CDR1 is TVYSNPD and CDR2 is GDNSRS (reference sequence). V shed 4 bases, J shed 1 base, and the junction held 10 bases outside the gene matches. The CDR3 has 15 amino acids. The CDR3 region is CASAFLRGRTDKLIF. The CDR3 DNA reads TGTGCCTCAGCCTTCCTACGAGGCCGCACCGATAAACTCATCTTT.

This clone showed up just a few times. Only one base separates this from a far larger clonotype, so it likely reflects a read error. The same CDR3 can be traced to other DNA sequences in this sample. This sequence joins TRDV2 and TRDJ3; 10 bases fit TRDD3. The J gene comes from matching the DNA to germline here; TCRdb lacks it. The CDR3 spans 20 residues. Germline V lookup: CDR1 GEAIGNYY, CDR2 EKD. With V trimmed by 1 base and J by 4 bases, 12 bases remained unmatched. The CDR3 region has the DNA TGTGCCTGTGACACGACTGGGGGATTCCCGGGAGCTTGGGACACCCGACAGATGTTTTTC. The encoded protein is CACDTTGGFPGAWDTRQMFF.

V is TRDV1 and J is TRDJ1; 10 nucleotides match TRDD3. TCRdb lists no J gene, so it was determined here by aligning the DNA to germline. The V and J ends lost 1 base and 4 bases, in that order; junction bases with no gene match: 33. CDR1 and CDR2 from the germline V gene are TSWWSYY and QGS. The CDR3 spans 25 residues. The CDR3 bases are TGTGCTCTTGGGGAACCTACCTTCTCATCTACGGTTTGGTGGGGGATACACGGGTGGGACGATAAACTCATCTTT. Its translation is CALGEPTFSSTVWWGIHGWDDKLIF.

This clone has just a few counts. At one end the junction does not follow the germline gene, possibly because of a read error. This CDR3 is also generated by other DNA sequences in the sample. The V call is TRDV1, the J call TRDJ2; 9 bases match TRDD3. The CDR3 extends over 25 amino acids. Germline CDR1 TSWWSYY, CDR2 QGS. The CDR3 sequence: CALGEGPYPPLLNRGYGPLTAQLFF. The CDR3 region has the DNA TGTGCTCTTGGGGAAGGCCCCTACCCACCCCTTCTTAATAGGGGATACGGCCCTTTGACAGCGCAACTCTTCTTT.

With regard to this clone: The protein TCRdb lists belongs to a much larger clone and differs from this DNA's translation at residue 3, which points to a read error; the protein shown is made from the DNA. This chain uses TRDV1 with TRDJ1, with TRDD3 matching 8 bases. The J gene, left out of TCRdb, was set here by checking the DNA against germline. Germline V gives CDR1 TSWWSYY, CDR2 QGS. The CDR3 totals 25 residues. In DNA form, the CDR3 reads TGTGCTCCTGGGGAACTATCCCTCCCTACGGCCTGGGGGACCTCTTTGCTCCGGTACACCGATAAACTCATCTTT. Protein: CAPGELSLPTAWGTSLLRYTDKLIF.

This clone was counted only a few times. This likely reflects a read error, since a far larger clone is one base away. The identical CDR3 is also encoded by other nucleotide sequences in the sample. The J gene is TRDJ1, the V gene TRDV1, with a tentative D call TRDD2 (5 bases). The J gene is not listed in TCRdb, so it was assigned here from a DNA match to germline. V was cut by 4 bases and J by 0 bases, with 18 bases left in between. This CDR3 region has 17 residues. Germline CDR1 reads TSWWSYY; CDR2 reads QGS. The CDR3 DNA follows: TGTGCTCTTGGGGGGACTCTTCCCACCCGCTACACCGATAAACTCATCTTT. Encoded protein: CALGGTLPTRYTDKLIF.